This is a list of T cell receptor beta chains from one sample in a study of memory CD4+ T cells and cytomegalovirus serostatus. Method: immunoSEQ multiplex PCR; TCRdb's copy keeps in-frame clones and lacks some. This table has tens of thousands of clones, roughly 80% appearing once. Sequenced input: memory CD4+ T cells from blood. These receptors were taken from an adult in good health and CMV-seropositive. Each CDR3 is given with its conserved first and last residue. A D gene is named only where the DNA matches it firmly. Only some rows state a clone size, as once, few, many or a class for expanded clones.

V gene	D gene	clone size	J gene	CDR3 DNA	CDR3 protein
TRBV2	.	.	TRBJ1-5	TGTGCCAGCAGTGATGGCAGAATATTCAATCAGCCCCAGCATTTT	CASSDGRIFNQPQHF
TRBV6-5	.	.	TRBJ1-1	TGTGCCAGCAGTTCCCCCCCCGAGAACACTGAAGCTTTCTTT	CASSSPPENTEAFF
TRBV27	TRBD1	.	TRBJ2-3	TGTGCCAGCACCGGGACAGGGGGCACAGATACGCAGTATTTT	CASTGTGGTDTQYF
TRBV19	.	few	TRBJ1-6	TGTGCCAGTAGTATAGGTCAGAATTCACCCCTCCACTTT	CASSIGQNSPLHF
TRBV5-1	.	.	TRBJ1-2	TGCGCCAGCAGCTTGTTCAGTTCTAACTATGGCTACACCTTC	CASSLFSSNYGYTF
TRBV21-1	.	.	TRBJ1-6	TGTGCCAGCAGCCCGACAGGGGGCGCGTATAATTCACCCCTCCACTTT	CASSPTGGAYNSPLHF
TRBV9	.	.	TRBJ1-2	TGTGCCAGCAGCGTAGATCCGAGACTCGACGGGACAAGCGGTGGCTACACCTTC	CASSVDPRLDGTSGGYTF
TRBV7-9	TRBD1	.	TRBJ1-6	TGTGCCAGCAGCTCCGCGAAGACGGACAGGTTCAATTCACCCCTCCACTTT	CASSSAKTDRFNSPLHF
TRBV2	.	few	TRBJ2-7	TGTGCCAGCAGTGAAGCAGGGGTGGACGGCGAGCAGTACTTC	CASSEAGVDGEQYF
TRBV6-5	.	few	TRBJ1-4	TGTGCCAGCAGCCCCGTAGGTCCTAATGAAAAACTGTTTTTT	CASSPVGPNEKLFF
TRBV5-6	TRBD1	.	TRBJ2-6	TGTGCCAGCAGCTTACGGGACAGGGCCTCCTCTGGGGCCAACGTCCTGACTTTC	CASSLRDRASSGANVLTF
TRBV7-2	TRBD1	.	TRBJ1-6	TGTGCCAGCAGCGCCGGGACAGGGGGAGGTAATTCACCCCTCCACTTT	CASSAGTGGGNSPLHF
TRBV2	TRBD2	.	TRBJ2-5	TGTGCCAGCAAGTCGCGGGGGGAACAAGAGACCCAGTACTTC	CASKSRGEQETQYF
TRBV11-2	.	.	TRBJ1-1	TGTGCCAGCAGCTTGGTCGGGGAGGACACTGAAGCTTTCTTT	CASSLVGEDTEAFF
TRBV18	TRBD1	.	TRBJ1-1	TGTGCCAGCTCACCAACTGTACAGGGGGTAGCTTTCTTT	CASSPTVQGVAFF
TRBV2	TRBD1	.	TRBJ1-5	TGTGCCAGCAGTGAACAGGGGGCCAGCAATCAGCCCCAGCATTTT	CASSEQGASNQPQHF
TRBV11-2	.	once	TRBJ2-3	TGTGCCAGCAGCCCGACAGGCACTAGCACAGATACGCAGTATTTT	CASSPTGTSTDTQYF
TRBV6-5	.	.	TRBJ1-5	TGTGCCAGCAGTTACTCGATGAGTTACAATCAGCCCCAGCATTTT	CASSYSMSYNQPQHF
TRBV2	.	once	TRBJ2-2	TGTGCCAGCAGCGGGAACACCGGGGAGCTGTTTTTT	CASSGNTGELFF
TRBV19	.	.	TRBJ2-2	TGTGCCAGTAGTATCCTAGACGGCGCGAACACCGGGGAGCTGTTTTTT	CASSILDGANTGELFF
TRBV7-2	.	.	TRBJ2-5	TGTGCCAGCAGCTTATCAGGGGTGGAGACCCAGTACTTC	CASSLSGVETQYF
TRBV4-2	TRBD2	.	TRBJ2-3	TGTGCCAGCAGCCTTGAACCGGGACTAGCATCAGATACGCAGTATTTT	CASSLEPGLASDTQYF
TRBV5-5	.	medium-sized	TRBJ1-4	TGTGCCAGCCAGGACAGTAATGAAAAACTGTTTTTT	CASQDSNEKLFF
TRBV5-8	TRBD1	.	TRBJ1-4	TGTGCCAGCAGCTTGGGGGACAGTACTAATGAAAAACTGTTTTTT	CASSLGDSTNEKLFF
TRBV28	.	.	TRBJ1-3	TGTGCCAGCAGTTTTCAGGATTCTGGAAACACCATATATTTT	CASSFQDSGNTIYF
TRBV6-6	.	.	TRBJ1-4	TGTGCCAGCAGTTACGGGAGGGGAGAAAATGAAAAACTGTTTTTT	CASSYGRGENEKLFF
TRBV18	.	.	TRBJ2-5	TGTGCCAGCTCACCAGATGCGGGGGCCAGGGAGACCCAGTACTTC	CASSPDAGARETQYF
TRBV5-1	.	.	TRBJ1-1	TGCGCCAGCAGCTTGGAGGGCAGAAACACTGAAGCTTTCTTT	CASSLEGRNTEAFF
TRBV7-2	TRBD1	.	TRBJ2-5	TGTGCCAGCAGCTCTGGGACAGGGGGCCTAGAGACCCAGTACTTC	CASSSGTGGLETQYF
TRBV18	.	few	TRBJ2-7	TGTGCCAGCTCACGGACAGAAGACTACGAGCAGTACTTC	CASSRTEDYEQYF
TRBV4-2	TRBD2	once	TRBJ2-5	TGTGCCAGCAGCCAAGATTGGGGGGGCCAAGAGACCCAGTACTTC	CASSQDWGGQETQYF
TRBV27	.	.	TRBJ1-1	TGTGCCAGCAGTTTCTATTTCGGGGGGCATAGGAACACTGAAGCTTTCTTT	CASSFYFGGHRNTEAFF
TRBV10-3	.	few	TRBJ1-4	TGTGCCATCAGTGAACGACAGTATGAAAAACTGTTTTTT	CAISERQYEKLFF
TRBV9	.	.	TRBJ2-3	TGTGCCAGCAGCTGGGAAGGGAGTTTCACAGATACGCAGTATTTT	CASSWEGSFTDTQYF
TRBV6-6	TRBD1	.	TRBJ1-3	TGTGCCACGACAGGGGGCGGCTCTGGAAACACCATATATTTT	CATTGGGSGNTIYF
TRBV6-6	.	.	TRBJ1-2	TGTGCCAGCAGTTACAGTTTTTCCGGGTATGGCTACACCTTC	CASSYSFSGYGYTF
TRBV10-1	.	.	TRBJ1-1	TGCGCCAGCAGTTTTGCAGGGCCGAACACTGAAGCTTTCTTT	CASSFAGPNTEAFF
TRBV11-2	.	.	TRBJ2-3	TGTGCCAGCAGCTTAGAACGCACTAGCTCCTATCAGTATTTT	CASSLERTSSYQYF
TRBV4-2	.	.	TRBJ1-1	TGTGCCAGCAGCCCATCAACCGCGGGCACTGAAGCTTTCTTT	CASSPSTAGTEAFF
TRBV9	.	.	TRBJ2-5	TGTGCCAGCAGCGCCGATAGGGGTGTCCGGGGCCGGGAGACCCAGTACTTC	CASSADRGVRGRETQYF